The T cell receptor beta chain described here comes from a study of T cell changes during pregnancy in multiple sclerosis. Data came from immunoSEQ multiplex PCR; TCRdb stores just in-frame clones and leaves some out. In the table there are tens of thousands of clones, 75% to 95% of which are singletons. Germline V gene data show CDR1 as MNHNY and CDR2 as SVGAGI (reference sequence). The CDR3 runs to 16 residues. V was clipped by 8 bases and J by 0 bases, with 19 bases between them. The source was peripheral blood, collected in the third trimester of pregnancy. The genes are TRBV6-6 and TRBJ1-1, with TRBD1 as a possible D gene (5 bases). The TCR sequence derives from a female donor in good health, enrolled as a control in a pregnancy study. The DNA for the CDR3 is TGTGCCAGCGGGGCCAGGGTCTTGGGATTGAACACTGAAGCTTTCTTT. This encodes CASGARVLGLNTEAFF.